These 27 T cell receptor beta chains originate from one sample sequenced in a study of T cell changes during pregnancy in multiple sclerosis. Measured with immunoSEQ multiplex PCR; TCRdb has only the in-frame clones, and not every one. The table shows roughly 23,000 clones, with 85% to 90% occurring only once. Source: CD8+ T cells from peripheral blood mononuclear cells, taken in the first trimester of pregnancy. All receptors come from a female donor with multiple sclerosis, enrolled in a pregnancy study.

The J gene is TRBJ2-3, the V gene TRBV21-1; the table's D call, TRBD2, has no DNA check behind it. TRBV21-1 is assigned pseudogene status. The CDR3 totals 16 residues. CDR3 region: CASSKKVGRATDTQYF. The CDR3 coding sequence is TGTGCCAGCAGCAAAAAGGTGGGGAGGGCCACAGATACGCAGTATTTT.

The chain links TRBV29-1 to TRBJ1-2; 7 positions agree with TRBD1. This CDR3 has 13 amino acids. V shed 6 bases, J shed 6 bases, and the junction held 10 bases outside the gene matches. The germline CDR1 and CDR2 sequences are SQVTM and ANQGSEA. The CDR3 DNA follows: TGCAGCGTCCTTTTGACAGGGCTGGATGGCTACACCTTC. This gives the protein CSVLLTGLDGYTF.

V usage is TRBV6-5 and J usage is TRBJ1-1; tentatively, D is TRBD1 (5 bases). The CDR3 runs to 13 residues. V shed 4 bases and J shed 5 bases, with 11 bases lying between them. Germline CDR1 and CDR2: MNHEY and SVGAGI. Here the CDR3 reads CASSFGAWTEAFF. The CDR3 region has the DNA TGTGCCAGCAGTTTTGGGGCTTGGACTGAAGCTTTCTTT.

The J gene is TRBJ2-3, the V gene TRBV6-1; 11 bases agree with TRBD2. Germline V CDR1 and CDR2: MNHNS, SASEGT. Trimming at V came to 6 bases and at J to 5 bases, leaving 7 bases not matched to a gene. This CDR3 spans 15 amino acids. CDR3 nucleotides: TGTGCCAGCAGCGATCTAGCGGGAGGAAAAGATACGCAGTATTTT. Residues: CASSDLAGGKDTQYF.

The rearrangement links TRBV27 to TRBJ2-1, with D possibly TRBD2 on 6 matching bases. The germline gives CDR1 MNHEY, CDR2 SMNVEV (reference sequence). Trimming removed 8 bases from V and 9 bases from J, with 23 bases in between. The CDR3 extends over 15 amino acids. In nucleotides, the CDR3 is TGTGCCAGCCAGCTCTGGAGGGAGCGTCAGGGTGAGCAGTTCTTC. Protein sequence: CASQLWRERQGEQFF.

The chain joins TRBV4-2 to TRBJ2-5; tentative D call: TRBD2 (6 bases). The J call may not be correct, given that the DNA end is closer to TRBJ2-7. This CDR3 comprises 15 residues. Germline CDR1 is LGHNA and CDR2 is YNFKEQ. The CDR3 protein is CASSQGYGSSYEQYF. Written as DNA, the CDR3 is TGTGCCAGCAGCCAGGGATACGGGAGTTCCTACGAGCAGTACTTC.

The chain has TRBV15 and TRBJ1-2, with a possible D match to TRBD1 (6 bases). Per the germline V gene, CDR1 is LNHNV and CDR2 is YYDKDF (reference sequence). CDR3 length equals 15 residues. V was shortened by 5 bases and J by 14 bases, with 27 bases between the two germline ends. In DNA form, the CDR3 reads TGTGCCACCAGCTCCGAAAACGGGGGGGCCCGTGGATTGACCTTC. It translates to CATSSENGGARGLTF.

V is TRBV5-1 and J is TRBJ2-2; TRBD2 aligns across 12 bases. Germline V gene lookup returns CDR1 SGHRS and CDR2 YFSETQ. Trimming cost V 4 bases and J 6 bases; bases outside gene matches: 10. The CDR3 loop spans 17 amino acids. The CDR3 spells CASSTNLAGGPPGELFF. The CDR3 DNA follows: TGCGCCAGCAGCACCAATCTAGCGGGAGGGCCTCCCGGGGAGCTGTTTTTT.

The chain couples TRBV7-8 to TRBJ2-7; 7 bases agree with TRBD1. Unmatched junction bases numbered 10, after V lost 4 bases and J lost 1 base. The CDR3 sequence is 16 residues long. CDR1 and CDR2 (germline): SGHVS, FQNEAQ. The CDR3 region has the DNA TGTGCCAGCAGCTCGAATACGGGACAGAGTTCCTACGAGCAGTACTTC. This codes for CASSSNTGQSSYEQYF. Complete variable domain (other parts from reference TRBV7-8 and TRBJ2-7): GAGVSQSPRYKVAKRGQDVALRCDPISGHVSLFWYQQALGQGPEFLTYFQNEAQLDKSGLPSDRFFAERPEGSVSTLKIQRTQQEDSAVYLCASSSNTGQSSYEQYFGPGTRLTVT.

The chain uses TRBV30 and TRBJ2-1; 7 bases are shared with TRBD2. This CDR3 spans 16 amino acids. Trimming took 0 bases from V and 8 from J; bases not matched to a gene: 13. In germline, CDR1 is GTSNPN, CDR2 SVGIG (reference sequence). The CDR3 is CAWSVGAVAGEYEQFF. The CDR3 bases are TGTGCCTGGAGTGTAGGCGCCGTGGCGGGAGAATATGAGCAGTTCTTC.

The rearrangement joins TRBV6-1 to TRBJ1-5, with no clear D. Trimming removed 4 bases at V and 1 base at J, with 11 bases between. CDR3 length: 15 amino acids. CDR1 and CDR2 from the germline V gene are MNHNS and SASEGT. This CDR3 reads CASSGLGESNQPQHF. In DNA form, the CDR3 reads TGTGCCAGCAGTGGTTTGGGAGAAAGCAATCAGCCCCAGCATTTT.

J is TRBJ2-3 and V is TRBV19; perhaps TRBD2 as D (6 bases). The CDR3 loop spans 15 amino acids. The V end lost 10 bases, the J end lost 0 bases, and 17 bases lay between the germline ends. The germline gives CDR1 LNHDA, CDR2 SQIVND (reference sequence). CDR3 sequence reads: CATLPPGESTDTQYF. CDR3 bases: TGTGCCACCTTGCCCCCGGGGGAGAGCACAGATACGCAGTATTTT.

The chain employs TRBV27 and TRBJ1-2; tentative D call: TRBD1 (6 bases). The CDR3 has 15 amino acids. V was trimmed by 0 bases and J by 1 base, leaving 9 bases between them. Germline lookup yields CDR1 MNHEY and CDR2 SMNVEV (reference sequence). The chain's CDR3 is CASSLSLGGNYGYTF. CDR3 in DNA: TGTGCCAGCAGTTTATCGTTAGGGGGTAACTATGGCTACACCTTC.

The V and J genes are TRBV4-3 and TRBJ2-1, with TRBD2 matching 13 bases. Germline CDR1 reads LGHNA; CDR2 reads YSLEER. This CDR3 contains 16 residues. Germline trimming cut 0 bases from V and 10 bases from J; bases unmatched to any gene: 6. The CDR3 sequence: CASSQDRTSGSWEQFF. The CDR3, as DNA: TGCGCCAGCAGCCAAGATAGGACTAGCGGGAGTTGGGAGCAGTTCTTC.

This chain links TRBV27 with TRBJ2-7; 8 nucleotides match TRBD2. Germline V gene data show CDR1 as MNHEY and CDR2 as SMNVEV (reference sequence). V lost 4 bases to trimming and J lost 1 base; unmatched junction nucleotides: 9. CDR3 length: 16 amino acids. CDR3 coding DNA: TGTGCCAGCAGTTCATTCCAAAGCGGGAGTTCCTACGAGCAGTACTTC. Translating it yields CASSSFQSGSSYEQYF.

This sequence joins TRBV28 and TRBJ1-4; D might be TRBD1 (5 bases). Germline CDR1 and CDR2: MDHEN and SYDVKM. V lost 2 bases, J lost 8 bases, and 21 bases lay in between. The length of the CDR3 is 17 residues. This CDR3 is CASSLIGALGGREKLFF. The DNA for the CDR3 is TGTGCCAGCAGTTTAATAGGGGCACTCGGGGGGAGGGAAAAACTGTTTTTT. Looking up the rest from reference TRBV28 and TRBJ1-4 gives the full variable domain: DVKVTQSSRYLVKRTGEKVFLECVQDMDHENMFWYRQDPGLGLRLIYFSYDVKMKEKGDIPEGYSVSREKKERFSLILESASTNQTSMYLCASSLIGALGGREKLFFGSGTQLSVL.

The genes are TRBV15 and TRBJ2-3; 9 bases align to TRBD2. This CDR3 comprises 15 residues. Trimming cost V 8 bases and J 2 bases; bases outside gene matches: 8. CDR1 and CDR2 from the germline V gene are LNHNV and YYDKDF (reference sequence). CDR3 nucleotide sequence: TGTGCCACCCATAGGCGGGAGGGTTTCACAGATACGCAGTATTTT. Encoded protein: CATHRREGFTDTQYF.

The genes are TRBV27 and TRBJ1-2; 9 nucleotides match TRBD1. The germline V gene encodes CDR1 MNHEY and CDR2 SMNVEV (reference sequence). CDR3 length: 12 amino acids. J lost 8 bases, V lost 7 bases, and 5 bases had no gene match. This CDR3 is CASKDRGDGYTF. CDR3 coding DNA: TGTGCCAGCAAGGACAGGGGCGACGGCTACACCTTC.

The V and J genes are TRBV9 and TRBJ2-5; 10 bases map to TRBD1. Germline CDR1 and CDR2: SGDLS and YYNGEE. Losses at the gene ends were 0 bases for V and 5 bases for J; bases not matched to a gene: 4. The CDR3 runs 15 residues. CDR3: CASSVGQGAWETQYF. The CDR3 region has the DNA TGTGCCAGCAGCGTAGGACAGGGGGCATGGGAGACCCAGTACTTC.

This chain uses TRBV5-1 with TRBJ2-7; possible D gene TRBD1, 6 bases. This CDR3 has 14 amino acids. In germline, CDR1 is SGHRS, CDR2 YFSETQ. The ends were cut back, 4 bases at V and 6 bases at J, with 17 bases in the middle. CDR3 DNA sequence: TGCGCCAGCAGCGGGGGCCTCACCATGGCCGAGCAGTACTTC. Protein product: CASSGGLTMAEQYF.

This rearrangement joins TRBV5-6 to TRBJ2-7; maybe TRBD1 (6 bases). This CDR3 spans 18 amino acids. The V end was cut by 7 bases, the J end by 0 bases, with 26 bases between. In germline, CDR1 is SGHDT, CDR2 YYEEEE. Written as DNA, the CDR3 is TGTGCCAGCCGATTGAACCGACCAGAGGACAGCATCTCCTACGAGCAGTACTTC. This gives the protein CASRLNRPEDSISYEQYF.

The rearrangement uses TRBV13 and TRBJ1-2; D unclear. The CDR3 spans 12 residues. Trimming pared 3 bases from V and 9 bases from J, leaving 11 bases between. Per the germline V gene, CDR1 is PRHDT and CDR2 is FYEKMQ (reference sequence). The CDR3 spells CASSLERRSYTF. As DNA, the CDR3 is TGTGCCAGCAGCTTGGAAAGGAGGAGCTACACCTTC.

This sequence joins TRBV21-1 and TRBJ1-1; the table gives TRBD1 as D, unverified against the DNA. TRBV21-1 is assigned pseudogene status. There are 16 residues in the CDR3. The CDR3 DNA is TGTGCCAGCAGCCCTTCGAGGGGGCCGGGGGTCGCTGAAGCTTTCTTT. Amino acid sequence: CASSPSRGPGVAEAFF.

This clone was seen only a few times. The J gene is TRBJ2-7, the V gene TRBV7-9; tentatively, D is TRBD1 (5 bases). Germline-derived CDR1 and CDR2 are SEHNR and FQNEAQ (reference sequence). The CDR3 loop spans 15 amino acids. With 4 bases removed from V and 2 bases from J, the gap between germline ends came to 15 bases. CDR3: CASSSPDNRAYEQYF. In nucleotides, the CDR3 is TGTGCCAGCAGCTCTCCGGACAATCGGGCCTACGAGCAGTACTTC.

In DNA form, the CDR3 reads TGTGCCAGCAGCGTTAACCAACAGGGAAGCGCTGAAGCTTTCTTT. The encoded protein is CASSVNQQGSAEAFF. The chain joins TRBV11-3 to TRBJ1-1; D is perhaps TRBD1 (6 bases). The CDR3 spans 15 residues. Germline-derived CDR1 and CDR2 are SGHNT and YENEEA. V lost 5 bases, J lost 6 bases, and 19 bases lay in between.

The gene calls are TRBV15 and TRBJ2-7, with D maybe TRBD2 (6 bases). CDR3 length equals 15 residues. Germline V lookup: CDR1 LNHNV, CDR2 YYDKDF (reference sequence). V lost 0 bases to trimming and J lost 4 bases, with 13 bases between them. The CDR3 protein is CATSRDRGSGYEQYF. The CDR3 nucleotides read TGTGCCACCAGCAGAGATCGCGGTAGCGGTTACGAGCAGTACTTC.

The genes are TRBV4-1 and TRBJ2-7, with 10 positions matching TRBD2. There are 15 residues in the CDR3. Germline CDR1 is MGHRA and CDR2 is YSYEKL. Losses at the gene ends were 1 base for V and 4 bases for J; bases not matched to a gene: 4. The CDR3 sequence is CASSQVGLAEYEQYF. The CDR3, as DNA: TGCGCCAGCAGCCAAGTTGGACTAGCGGAGTACGAGCAGTACTTC.